A few counts support the clone carrying this TCR beta chain. Participants spanned ages 18 to 89 years and resided in over 20 US areas. The study assigned cohorts using participant-reported clinical history. This sample is part of a study of blood T cell repertoires in COVID-19. Study overall: The samples span acute and convalescent COVID-19 from the United States, Italy and Spain.

Per the original methods: For nucleated cells, counts were estimated from reference gene primer amplification. The protocol was immunoSEQ multiplex PCR, while the TCRdb copy is restricted to in-frame clones and leaves out a portion. V and J calls and clone size are copied from that table; D and trimming were computed from the DNA. The sample records 150,000 to 200,000 clones, roughly three quarters being singletons. The sequence derives from a woman in her forties or fifties with acute COVID-19. Source material: PBMCs or T cells enriched from blood (not recorded which).

CDR3 nucleotide sequence: TGTGCCAGCAGTTTGGGACAGGGGGCGATATACGTC. The encoded protein is CASSLGQGAIYV. The chain carries TRBV28 and TRBJ2-7; 12 positions match TRBD1. The CDR3 runs to 12 residues. CDR1 is MDHEN, CDR2 SYDVKM, per germline. The ends lost 3 bases at V and 13 bases at J; junction bases unmatched: 4.